The sequence of this T cell receptor (beta chain) was determined in a study of Ad26.COV2.S vaccination and SARS-CoV-2 variants. As for the study in general: Intramuscular Ad26.COV2.S doses were given once or twice, 56 days apart. The study's findings and limits: Researchers reported similar non-spike TCR breadth in vaccine and placebo recipients.

Described treatment: some 19 received Ad26.COV2.S at low or high dose, single or two shots; about 5 received placebo; per-sample allocation not given. Collection of the samples took place on day 63 after the first injection of vaccine or placebo. It was an adult aged 18-55 years in Boston who was the donor. An Ad26 vector that expressed Wuhan-strain SARS-CoV-2 spike constituted the vaccine. This clone was found once. Its matching antigen is unknown. Profiling relied on immunoSEQ multiplex PCR, and the TCRdb table lists in-frame clones only, not all of them. The sample holds 430,000 or so clones, roughly 87% seen once. Trimming took 3 bases from V and 5 from J, leaving 10 bases between them. Germline-derived CDR1 and CDR2 are SGHTA and FQGNSA. The CDR3 spans 13 residues.

This TCR came from a person aged 18-65 years who received the Ad26.COV2.S COVID-19 vaccine or a placebo. The source was peripheral blood, collected in a trial of Ad26.COV2.S vaccine versus placebo. This chain links TRBV7-2 with TRBJ2-5; TRBD2 might be the D (5 bases). CDR3 sequence reads: CASSFHSVETQYF. As DNA, the CDR3 is TGTGCCAGCAGCTTCCATAGCGTGGAGACCCAGTACTTC.